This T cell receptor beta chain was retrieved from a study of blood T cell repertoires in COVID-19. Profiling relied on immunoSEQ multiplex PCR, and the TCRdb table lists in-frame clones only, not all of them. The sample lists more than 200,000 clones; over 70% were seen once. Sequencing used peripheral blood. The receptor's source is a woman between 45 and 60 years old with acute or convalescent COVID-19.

In nucleotides, the CDR3 is TGTGCCAGCAGCTTGGGAACTTGGTATTTCGGGACAGCCTCCTCACCCCTCCACTTT. The encoded protein is CASSLGTWYFGTASSPLHF. This chain connects TRBV5-6 to TRBJ1-6, with 7 bases lining up with TRBD1. Germline V gene sequence: CDR1 SGHDT, CDR2 YYEEEE. Trimming removed 0 bases from V and 10 bases from J; junction bases left unmatched: 19. CDR3 length: 19 amino acids.